This T cell receptor (beta chain) was retrieved from a study of T cell responses to AZD1222 COVID-19 vaccine. Produced via immunoSEQ multiplex PCR; TCRdb's table is partial and in-frame only. The profile shows 75,000 to 95,000 clones, approximately 81% of them singletons. The length of the CDR3 is 17 residues. V lost 0 bases to trimming and J lost 4 bases; unmatched junction nucleotides: 9. Germline assignment: CDR1 LGHDT and CDR2 YNNKEL (reference sequence). The sequences come from peripheral blood, collected on day 0 of AZD1222 vaccination. V is TRBV3-1 (or the pseudogene TRBV3-2) and J is TRBJ2-7, with TRBD2 identical over 10 bases. The clonotype comes from an adult in good health. CDR3 residues: CASSQEGAGGQHYEQYF. In DNA form, the CDR3 reads TGTGCCAGCAGCCAAGAGGGAGCGGGGGGGCAACATTACGAGCAGTACTTC.